These 24 T cell receptor beta chains share one sample of origin, sequenced in a study of Graves' ophthalmopathy and Graves' hyperthyroidism. As the template, RNA transcripts were used to amplify TCR beta CDR3 regions. First-round RT-PCR used HTBI primers; second-round multiplex PCR followed. TCRdb independently ran MiXCR on the multiplex PCR reads; one entry per CDR3 protein. The table lists about 640,000 distinct CDR3 sequences, 35% to 50% of them singletons. Sequences were obtained from peripheral blood. These receptors came from an adult man with Graves' ophthalmopathy.

The table lists this clonotype with many counts. The rearrangement uses TRBV7-6 and TRBJ2-7; perhaps TRBD1 as D (6 bases). CDR1 SGHVS and CDR2 FNYEAQ come from the germline V gene. Trimming took off 5 bases at V and 3 bases at J, with 20 bases between the two ends. The CDR3 has 16 amino acids. This chain's CDR3 is CASSLLQGLPGYEQYF. In nucleotides, the CDR3 is TGTGCCAGCAGCCTATTACAGGGTTTGCCGGGCTACGAGCAGTACTTC.

V usage is TRBV12-3 or TRBV12-4 and J usage is TRBJ2-2, with D unresolved. Trimming left V 6 bases short and J 0 bases short, with 11 bases between. This CDR3 spans 15 amino acids. The CDR3 here is CASSTPISNTGELFF. CDR3 nucleotide sequence: TGTGCCAGCAGCACACCAATTTCGAACACCGGGGAGCTGTTTTTT.

A note on this clonotype: A read error may produce the germline difference seen at one junction end. V is TRBV10-3 and J is TRBJ1-5; D gene uncertain. CDR1 and CDR2 from the germline V gene are ENHRY and SYGVKD. This CDR3 comprises 16 residues. CDR3 DNA sequence: TGTGCCAGACAAAGACATAGAGATGTTAGCAATCGGCCCCAGCATTTT. This encodes CARQRHRDVSNRPQHF.

Comments on this clonotype: A junction end diverges from the germline sequence, so it may reflect a read error. The rearrangement joins TRBV7-2 to TRBJ1-3; 7 nucleotides align to TRBD1. The CDR3 contains 20 residues. The V gene's germline CDR1 is SGHTA and CDR2 FQGNSA. CDR3 sequence (DNA): TGCGCCAGCAGCTCGGATAGTCGGGGGACAGCCCGAGTTCCTGGAAACACCATATATTTT. Encoded protein: CASSSDSRGTARVPGNTIYF.

The chain employs TRBV10-3 and TRBJ1-2; D possibly corresponds to TRBD1 (6 bases). The germline CDR1 and CDR2 sequences are ENHRY and SYGVKD. V was cut by 0 bases and J by 7 bases, with 12 bases left in between. The CDR3 totals 14 residues. CDR3 sequence reads: CAISESSGALGYTF. In nucleotides, the CDR3 is TGTGCCATCAGTGAGTCATCGGGGGCGCTTGGCTACACCTTC.

This clonotype was observed a few times. The rearrangement links TRBV7-2 to TRBJ2-7; TRBD1 agrees at 8 bases. Losses at the gene ends were 7 bases for V and 0 bases for J; bases not matched to a gene: 5. Germline CDR1 is SGHTA and CDR2 is FQGNSA. The CDR3 covers 14 residues. CDR3 DNA: TGTGCCAGCAAGTGGACAGGGAACTCCTACGAGCAGTACTTC. Its protein product is CASKWTGNSYEQYF.

In this sample, this clonotype turned up many times. The chain carries TRBV7-2 and TRBJ1-5, with a weak D call TRBD1 (6 bases). The CDR3 is 13 residues long. Germline-derived CDR1 and CDR2 are SGHTA and FQGNSA. Trimming pared 5 bases from V and 7 bases from J, leaving 12 bases between. The CDR3 DNA reads as TGTGCCAGCAGCGGCCACAGGGACCAGCCCCAGCATTTT. Translation gives CASSGHRDQPQHF.

V and J are TRBV19 and TRBJ1-1; tentative D call: TRBD1 (5 bases). The V and J ends lost 11 bases and 5 bases respectively, with 15 bases between them. Germline values: CDR1 LNHDA, CDR2 SQIVND (reference sequence). The CDR3 runs to 12 residues. The CDR3 sequence: CAWGLGSTEAFF. The CDR3 DNA is TGTGCCTGGGGCTTGGGGTCGACTGAAGCTTTCTTT. The full variable domain, rest sourced from reference TRBV19 and TRBJ1-1, is DGGITQSPKYLFRKEGQNVTLSCEQNLNHDAMYWYRQDPGQGLRLIYYSQIVNDFQKGDIAEGYSVSREKKESFPLTVTSAQKNPTAFYLCAWGLGSTEAFFGQGTRLTVV.

The genes are TRBV19 and TRBJ2-5; D might be TRBD2 (6 bases). The CDR3 has 12 residues. Trimming took off 9 bases at V and 2 bases at J, with 10 bases between the two ends. Per germline, CDR1 LNHDA and CDR2 SQIVND (reference sequence). The CDR3 nucleotides read TGTGCCAGCCGGGACTTACAAGAGACCCAGTACTTC. Translated, it gives CASRDLQETQYF.

The chain couples TRBV12-3 or TRBV12-4 to TRBJ2-7; TRBD1 or TRBD2 may be the D gene (5 bases each). The CDR3 extends over 14 amino acids. The chain's CDR3 is CASGLAGAAHEQYF. The CDR3 DNA sequence: TGTGCTAGTGGTTTGGCCGGGGCAGCCCACGAGCAGTACTTC.

The chain recombines TRBV29-1 with TRBJ2-5; 13 bases fit TRBD2. The CDR3 consists of 14 residues. Trimming cost V 8 bases and J 5 bases; bases outside gene matches: 8. Per the germline V gene, CDR1 is SQVTM and CDR2 is ANQGSEA. In DNA form, the CDR3 reads TGCAGCTTAGGACTAGCGGGAGTTTGGGAGACCCAGTACTTC. This sequence encodes CSLGLAGVWETQYF. The whole variable domain, remainder taken from reference TRBV29-1 and TRBJ2-5, is SAVISQKPSRDICQRGTSLTIQCQVDSQVTMMFWYRQQPGQSLTLIATANQGSEATYESGFVIDKFPISRPNLTFSTLTVSNMSPEDSSIYLCSLGLAGVWETQYFGPGTRLLVL.

About this clonotype: A single base separates this from a much larger clone, so it may be a read error. J is TRBJ2-5 and V is TRBV12-3 or TRBV12-4; 9 nucleotides line up with TRBD2. There are 14 residues in the CDR3. The CDR3 spells CASSLRLAEETQHF. The CDR3 DNA follows: TGTGCCAGCAGTTTGAGACTAGCGGAAGAGACCCAGCACTTC.

This chain uses TRBV29-1 with TRBJ1-2; D is possibly TRBD1 (5 bases). Germline-derived CDR1 and CDR2 are SQVTM and ANQGSEA. Trimming removed 4 bases at V and 4 bases at J, with 10 bases between. This CDR3 has 12 residues. DNA for the CDR3: TGCAGCGTTGGAGGCAGGGTCTATGGCTACACCTTC. This codes for CSVGGRVYGYTF.

This clonotype has ten or more counts. The chain combines TRBV12-3 or TRBV12-4 with TRBJ1-3; 9 nucleotides agree with TRBD1. The CDR3 has 14 amino acids. Trimming cost V 6 bases and J 0 bases; bases outside gene matches: 0. This CDR3 is CASRGQGSGNTIYF. In DNA form, the CDR3 reads TGTGCCAGCAGGGGACAGGGCTCTGGAAACACCATATATTTT.

The chain couples TRBV5-5 to TRBJ2-7, with D unclear. The CDR3 contains 13 residues. Trimming shortened V by 4 bases and J by 2 bases, and 10 bases separated the two germline ends. Germline CDR1 reads SGHKS; CDR2 reads YYEKEE (reference sequence). The CDR3 DNA reads TGTGCCAGCAGCCCCGTGCCCACCTACGAGCAGTACTTC. Translation gives CASSPVPTYEQYF.

In its sample, this clonotype was seen a few times. The chain combines TRBV7-6 with TRBJ1-1, with TRBD1 matching 8 bases. With V trimmed by 2 bases and J by 6 bases, 8 bases remained unmatched. Looked up from germline, CDR1 is SGHVS and CDR2 is FNYEAQ. The CDR3 is 15 residues long. The CDR3 protein is CASSLLRGRFAEAFF. In nucleotides, the CDR3 is TGTGCCAGCAGCTTACTCAGGGGGCGCTTCGCTGAAGCTTTCTTT.

This clonotype was detected ten times or more. The V and J genes are TRBV25-1 and TRBJ2-5, with 8 positions matching TRBD2. V trimming: 7 bases; J trimming: 4 bases; junction bases outside the gene matches: 5. The CDR3 runs to 13 residues. CDR1 is MGHDK, CDR2 SYGVNS, per germline. The CDR3 region has the DNA TGTGCCAGCACCGGGGGGGCGGGAGAGACCCAGTACTTC. It yields the protein CASTGGAGETQYF.

In its sample, this clonotype was seen many times. The gene calls are TRBV7-2 and TRBJ2-2; 7 positions agree with TRBD1. V dropped 7 bases and J dropped 6; count of bases not matched to a gene: 5. Germline CDR1 and CDR2: SGHTA and FQGNSA. This CDR3 comprises 13 residues. CDR3 DNA sequence: TGTGCCAGCACGCACCAGGGGGCCGGGGAGCTGTTTTTT. Translated, it gives CASTHQGAGELFF.

This clonotype was counted at least ten times. The V gene is TRBV20-1, the J gene TRBJ2-7, with 8 bases identical to TRBD2. The CDR3 length is 15 residues. CDR1 DFQATT and CDR2 SNEGSKA come from the germline V gene (reference sequence). With 2 bases clipped from V and 3 bases from J, the junction kept 9 bases outside the gene matches. This CDR3 is CSARSLAGDSYEQYF. The CDR3 coding sequence is TGCAGTGCTAGATCCCTAGCGGGTGATAGCTACGAGCAGTACTTC.

This clonotype appeared many times. The chain joins TRBV7-8 to TRBJ2-2, with 7 bases fitting TRBD2. The CDR3 loop spans 15 amino acids. CDR1 and CDR2 (germline): SGHVS, FQNEAQ. V lost 5 bases and J lost 6; bases outside the gene matches: 9. The CDR3 sequence is CASSRGLGSAGELFF. The CDR3 DNA follows: TGTGCCAGCAGCCGCGGACTAGGCTCGGCCGGGGAGCTGTTTTTT.

The rearrangement uses TRBV10-3 and TRBJ2-5, with D perhaps assigned TRBD1 or TRBD2 (5 bases each). The CDR3 length is 14 residues. The V gene's germline CDR1 is ENHRY and CDR2 SYGVKD. V lost 10 bases and J lost 0, with 15 bases in between. The chain's CDR3 is CATPGTVHQETQYF. CDR3 DNA sequence: TGTGCCACCCCCGGGACGGTCCACCAAGAGACCCAGTACTTC.

In its sample, this clonotype was seen a few times. V gene TRBV6-1 combines with J gene TRBJ2-7; the D gene is possibly TRBD2 (6 bases). The V end was cut by 1 base, the J end by 4 bases, with 14 bases between. The CDR3 sequence is 15 residues long. Germline V gives CDR1 MNHNS, CDR2 SASEGT. The CDR3 coding sequence is TGTGCCAGCAGTGAAGGCGGGGCCGAGAGATACGAGCAGTACTTC. Translated: CASSEGGAERYEQYF.

Points on this clonotype: Since a much larger clone is just one base distant, this may be a read error. DNA of the CDR3: TGTGCCAGCAGCTTCGGGGGCAGCCCTAGGGAGACCCAGTACTTC. This translates into CASSFGGSPRETQYF. The chain joins TRBV7-8 to TRBJ2-5; the D call may be TRBD1 or TRBD2 (6 bases each). V lost 3 bases and J lost 5, with 16 bases in between. Germline loops: CDR1 SGHVS, CDR2 FQNEAQ. The CDR3 extends over 15 amino acids.

The chain recombines TRBV10-3 with TRBJ1-1; 8 positions match TRBD1. The V gene's germline CDR1 is ENHRY and CDR2 SYGVKD. V dropped 10 bases and J dropped 4; count of bases not matched to a gene: 8. The CDR3 is 13 residues long. DNA of the CDR3: TGTGCCACCGTACAGGGGGTAGGCACTGAAGCTTTCTTT. This encodes CATVQGVGTEAFF.